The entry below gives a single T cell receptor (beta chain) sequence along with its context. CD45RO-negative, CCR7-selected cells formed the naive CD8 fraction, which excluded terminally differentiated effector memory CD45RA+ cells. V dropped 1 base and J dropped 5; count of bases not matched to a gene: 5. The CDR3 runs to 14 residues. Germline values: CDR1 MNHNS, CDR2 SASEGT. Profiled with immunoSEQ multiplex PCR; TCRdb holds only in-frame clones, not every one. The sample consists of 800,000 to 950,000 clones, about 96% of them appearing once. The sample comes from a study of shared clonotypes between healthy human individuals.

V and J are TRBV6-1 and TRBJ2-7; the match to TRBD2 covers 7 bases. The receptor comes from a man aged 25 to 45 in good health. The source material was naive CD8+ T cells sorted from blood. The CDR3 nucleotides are TGTGCCAGCAGTGAAGTCGGACTAGGCGACGAGCAGTACTTC. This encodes CASSEVGLGDEQYF.